The 30 T cell receptor beta chains below all came from one sample that was sequenced in a study of cytomegalovirus exposure and HLA in healthy donors. The PCR employed 60 Vbeta primers together with 13 Jbeta primers. The protocol was immunoSEQ multiplex PCR, while the TCRdb copy is restricted to in-frame clones and leaves out a portion. The table shows about 200,000 clones, with more than 75% occurring only once. Sequences were obtained from PBMCs. These receptor sequences come from a young woman in good health and CMV-seronegative.

The chain uses TRBV29-1 and TRBJ2-5; possibly TRBD2 for D (6 bases). The CDR3 covers 13 residues. Deletions cut 4 bases from V and 1 base from J, with 10 bases between. The germline V gene has CDR1 SQVTM and CDR2 ANQGSEA. CDR3 bases: TGCAGCGTTGTAAGGGGACTCCAAGAGACCCAGTACTTC. It translates to CSVVRGLQETQYF.

V and J are TRBV5-4 and TRBJ1-3; no clear D. The CDR3 extends over 14 amino acids. CDR1 and CDR2 (germline): SGHNT, YYREEE (reference sequence). The V end was cut by 3 bases, the J end by 4 bases, with 11 bases between. Here the CDR3 DNA reads TGTGCCAGCAGCTCGGCACCCGGGGGAAACACCATATATTTT. It yields the protein CASSSAPGGNTIYF. Supplemented by reference TRBV5-4 and TRBJ1-3, the full variable domain reads ETGVTQSPTHLIKTRGQQVTLRCSSQSGHNTVSWYQQALGQGPQFIFQYYREEENGRGNFPPRFSGLQFPNYSSELNVNALELDDSALYLCASSSAPGGNTIYFGEGSWLTVV.

The chain combines TRBV7-9 with TRBJ2-2, with unresolved D. V was pared by 6 bases and J by 6 bases, with 8 bases between. The length of the CDR3 is 12 residues. CDR1 is SEHNR, CDR2 FQNEAQ, per germline (reference sequence). For the CDR3, the DNA is TGTGCCAGCAGTTGGCCAGCCGGGGAGCTGTTTTTT. Translation: CASSWPAGELFF.

This clone was counted a single time. The chain couples TRBV6-6 to TRBJ2-1; the match to TRBD1 covers 11 bases. From germline, CDR1 is MNHNY and CDR2 SVGAGI (reference sequence). The CDR3 covers 15 residues. Trimming took 2 bases from V and 7 from J; bases not matched to a gene: 4. The CDR3 bases are TGTGCCAGCAGTTACGGGACAGGGGGTAGGAATGAGCAGTTCTTC. Encoded protein: CASSYGTGGRNEQFF.

The chain has TRBV5-4 and TRBJ2-5, with 10 positions matching TRBD1. The CDR3 totals 15 residues. Germline lookup yields CDR1 SGHNT and CDR2 YYREEE (reference sequence). Losses at the gene ends were 2 bases for V and 5 bases for J; bases not matched to a gene: 6. CDR3 nucleotide sequence: TGTGCCAGCAGCTTTCGACAGGGGGCACGGGAGACCCAGTACTTC. This encodes CASSFRQGARETQYF.

J is TRBJ1-6 and V is TRBV21-1; the table calls TRBD1, which could not be checked here. TRBV21-1 is deemed a pseudogene. The CDR3 consists of 16 residues. The CDR3 is CASSKVFRDRASPLHF. DNA for the CDR3: TGTGCCAGCAGCAAAGTGTTCCGGGACAGGGCTTCACCCCTCCACTTT.

V usage is TRBV4-1 and J usage is TRBJ1-1; TRBD1 might be the D (5 bases). The CDR3 has 15 amino acids. Germline values: CDR1 MGHRA, CDR2 YSYEKL. Trimming removed 0 bases at V and 1 base at J, with 9 bases between. The CDR3 spells CASSQDHGGNTEAFF. For the CDR3, the DNA is TGCGCCAGCAGCCAAGATCACGGGGGGAACACTGAAGCTTTCTTT.

Points on this clone: A junction end diverges from the germline sequence, so it may reflect a read error. This chain connects TRBV5-1 to TRBJ2-1; 9 nucleotides agree with TRBD1. The CDR3 covers 15 residues. Germline V lookup: CDR1 SGHRS, CDR2 YFSETQ. The CDR3 DNA sequence: TGCGCCAGCAACTTGGGGACAGGGATGTACAATGAGCAGTTCTTC. Residues: CASNLGTGMYNEQFF.

The V and J genes are TRBV6-6 and TRBJ2-5; TRBD2 matches at 7 bases. The CDR3 is made up of 15 amino acids. Trimming took 5 bases from V and 2 from J; bases not matched to a gene: 8. CDR1 MNHNY and CDR2 SVGAGI come from the germline V gene (reference sequence). The CDR3 loop reads CASSEASGIQETQYF. The CDR3 DNA reads TGTGCCAGCAGTGAGGCTAGCGGAATACAAGAGACCCAGTACTTC.

V and J are TRBV15 and TRBJ2-6; 8 nucleotides align to TRBD2. CDR3 length: 16 amino acids. The ends lost 0 bases at V and 4 bases at J; junction bases unmatched: 2. In germline, CDR1 is LNHNV, CDR2 YYDKDF (reference sequence). The CDR3: CATSRDSGTGANVLTF. In nucleotides, the CDR3 is TGTGCCACCAGCAGAGATAGCGGGACAGGGGCCAACGTCCTGACTTTC.

The rearrangement uses TRBV5-4 and TRBJ2-3; 10 bases fit TRBD2. From germline, CDR1 is SGHNT and CDR2 YYREEE (reference sequence). This CDR3 spans 15 amino acids. V lost 5 bases, J lost 4 bases, and 7 bases stayed unmatched. Here the CDR3 DNA reads TGTGCCAGCAGGTTTAGCGGGGGGAGGGCAGATACGCAGTATTTT. Its protein is CASRFSGGRADTQYF.

The genes are TRBV4-3 and TRBJ2-1, with 8 bases fitting TRBD2. Unmatched junction bases numbered 7, after V lost 1 base and J lost 2 bases. Germline V gene lookup returns CDR1 LGHNA and CDR2 YSLEER. This CDR3 region has 17 residues. The CDR3 nucleotides read TGCGCCAGCAGCCAAGCCATCCCGGGACTAGCCTACAATGAGCAGTTCTTC. This encodes CASSQAIPGLAYNEQFF.

The chain joins TRBV7-9 to TRBJ2-3, with 10 bases identical to TRBD2. Germline CDR1 SEHNR, CDR2 FQNEAQ (reference sequence). Trimming cost V 4 bases and J 0 bases; bases outside gene matches: 1. This CDR3 has 15 amino acids. The CDR3: CASSYSGGSTDTQYF. CDR3 nucleotide sequence: TGTGCCAGCAGCTATAGCGGGGGGAGCACAGATACGCAGTATTTT.

J is TRBJ1-4 and V is TRBV6-5; D gene uncertain. Between the trimmed V and J ends, which lost 0 bases and 5 bases, there was a span of 13 bases. This CDR3 is built from 16 residues. The germline V gene has CDR1 MNHEY and CDR2 SVGAGI. CDR3 coding DNA: TGTGCCAGCAGTTACTCGTCTGTCTCCTACAATGAAAAACTGTTTTTT. Residues: CASSYSSVSYNEKLFF.

The gene calls are TRBV5-5 and TRBJ2-1; no clear D gene. Germline assignment: CDR1 SGHKS and CDR2 YYEKEE (reference sequence). V gave up 3 bases and J gave up 7 bases, with 8 bases separating them. The CDR3 covers 12 residues. The CDR3 spells CASSWSRNEQFF. Written as DNA, the CDR3 is TGTGCCAGCAGCTGGTCGCGGAATGAGCAGTTCTTC.

This clone came up a few times. For the CDR3, the DNA is TGTGCCATCAGTCGAGACAGGGGTAGCTACGAGCAGTACTTC. Translating gives CAISRDRGSYEQYF. V and J are TRBV10-3 and TRBJ2-7; TRBD1 matches at 8 bases. The CDR3 runs 14 residues. Per germline, CDR1 ENHRY and CDR2 SYGVKD. V shed 5 bases and J 3 bases; nucleotides not matched to a gene: 6.

The chain couples TRBV28 to TRBJ2-5; D possibly corresponds to TRBD2 (5 bases). V gave up 4 bases and J gave up 7 bases, with 7 bases separating them. Germline-derived CDR1 and CDR2 are MDHEN and SYDVKM. The CDR3 consists of 11 residues. The CDR3 region has the DNA TGTGCCAGCAGTTACGCGGGGACCCAGTACTTC. Translating it yields CASSYAGTQYF. Full variable domain (remainder filled in from reference TRBV28 and TRBJ2-5): DVKVTQSSRYLVKRTGEKVFLECVQDMDHENMFWYRQDPGLGLRLIYFSYDVKMKEKGDIPEGYSVSREKKERFSLILESASTNQTSMYLCASSYAGTQYFGPGTRLLVL.

The chain combines TRBV11-3 with TRBJ2-7; D may be TRBD2 (5 bases). Germline V gene data show CDR1 as SGHNT and CDR2 as YENEEA. The CDR3 totals 13 residues. Trimming removed 5 bases from V and 1 base from J, with 9 bases in between. CDR3 residues: CASSPDFSYEQYF. The CDR3 DNA is TGTGCCAGCAGCCCGGACTTTTCCTACGAGCAGTACTTC.

Here the CDR3 reads CASRVTGYSNQPQHF. The CDR3 DNA reads TGTGCCAGTAGGGTAACAGGGTATAGCAATCAGCCCCAGCATTTT. The chain recombines TRBV19 with TRBJ1-5; TRBD1 is a possible D gene (6 bases). Trimming took off 6 bases at V and 0 bases at J, with 12 bases between the two ends. Germline V gene lookup returns CDR1 LNHDA and CDR2 SQIVND (reference sequence). The CDR3 covers 15 residues.

This chain joins TRBV6-6 and TRBJ2-7, with D perhaps TRBD2 (6 bases). V was pared by 2 bases and J by 2 bases, with 16 bases between. Per the germline V gene, CDR1 is MNHNY and CDR2 is SVGAGI (reference sequence). The CDR3 totals 16 residues. CDR3 nucleotide sequence: TGTGCCAGCAGTTACGGTTGGGCGGGGCAGACCTACGAGCAGTACTTC. This translates into CASSYGWAGQTYEQYF.

The chain employs TRBV7-6 and TRBJ2-1, with D possibly matching TRBD1 (5 bases). V lost 0 bases and J lost 7, with 19 bases in between. CDR3 size: 17 residues. From germline, CDR1 is SGHVS and CDR2 FNYEAQ. The CDR3 spells CASSLAVREFFGNEQFF. CDR3 sequence (DNA): TGTGCCAGCAGCTTAGCAGTCAGGGAATTTTTCGGAAATGAGCAGTTCTTC.

This clone was counted a single time. This chain links TRBV9 with TRBJ1-3; possibly TRBD1 for D (5 bases). Trimming pared 0 bases from V and 4 bases from J, leaving 5 bases between. This CDR3 spans 13 amino acids. In germline, CDR1 is SGDLS, CDR2 YYNGEE. The CDR3, as DNA: TGTGCCAGCAGCGTAGAGGGGGGAAACACCATATATTTT. Its translation is CASSVEGGNTIYF.

This chain uses TRBV9 with TRBJ2-2; 8 bases agree with TRBD1. CDR3 length: 15 amino acids. Losses at the gene ends were 4 bases for V and 4 bases for J; bases not matched to a gene: 6. Germline assignment: CDR1 SGDLS and CDR2 YYNGEE. In nucleotides, the CDR3 is TGTGCCAGCAGCCCCCAGGGGGCCAGCACCGGGGAGCTGTTTTTT. Its protein product is CASSPQGASTGELFF. Based on the CDR3 plus reference TRBV9 and TRBJ2-2, the full variable domain is DSGVTQTPKHLITATGQRVTLRCSPRSGDLSVYWYQQSLDQGLQFLIQYYNGEERAKGNILERFSAQQFPDLHSELNLSSLELGDSALYFCASSPQGASTGELFFGEGSRLTVL.

The J gene is TRBJ1-5, the V gene TRBV2; TRBD1 agrees at 10 bases. Unmatched junction bases numbered 7, after V lost 8 bases and J lost 6 bases. The V gene's germline CDR1 is SNHLY and CDR2 FYNNEI. The CDR3 spans 14 residues. CDR3 DNA sequence: TGTGCCAGCGGGGGGGGACAGGGGAGTCAGCCCCAGCATTTT. As protein: CASGGGQGSQPQHF.

The genes are TRBV5-1 and TRBJ1-1; D is undetermined. The V gene's germline CDR1 is SGHRS and CDR2 YFSETQ. V was trimmed by 0 bases and J by 1 base, leaving 4 bases between them. The CDR3 totals 13 residues. CDR3 nucleotides: TGCGCCAGCAGCTTGGATAGGAACACTGAAGCTTTCTTT. This encodes CASSLDRNTEAFF. The whole variable domain, filled in from reference TRBV5-1 and TRBJ1-1, reads KAGVTQTPRYLIKTRGQQVTLSCSPISGHRSVSWYQQTPGQGLQFLFEYFSETQRNKGNFPGRFSGRQFSNSRSEMNVSTLELGDSALYLCASSLDRNTEAFFGQGTRLTVV.

The chain recombines TRBV30 with TRBJ2-5; D uncertain. Trimming shortened V by 5 bases and J by 0 bases, and 7 bases separated the two germline ends. Germline V gene data show CDR1 as GTSNPN and CDR2 as SVGIG (reference sequence). The CDR3 is 12 amino acids. The CDR3: CAWAIDQETQYF. CDR3 nucleotide sequence: TGTGCCTGGGCGATAGACCAAGAGACCCAGTACTTC.

J is TRBJ1-2 and V is TRBV19; maybe TRBD1 (6 bases). V lost 0 bases and J 4 bases, leaving 12 bases between the germline ends. This CDR3 spans 15 amino acids. CDR1 is LNHDA and CDR2 is SQIVND in the germline V gene (reference sequence). CDR3 sequence reads: CASSIDGGGVYGYTF. DNA of the CDR3: TGTGCCAGTAGTATAGATGGGGGGGGCGTCTATGGCTACACCTTC. Combining the CDR3 with reference TRBV19 and TRBJ1-2 gives the whole variable domain DGGITQSPKYLFRKEGQNVTLSCEQNLNHDAMYWYRQDPGQGLRLIYYSQIVNDFQKGDIAEGYSVSREKKESFPLTVTSAQKNPTAFYLCASSIDGGGVYGYTFGSGTRLTVV.

The chain couples TRBV27 to TRBJ1-5; a possible D gene is TRBD1 (6 bases). Trimming took 5 bases from V and 6 from J, leaving 20 bases between them. The CDR3 has 16 residues. The germline V gene has CDR1 MNHEY and CDR2 SMNVEV (reference sequence). The CDR3 sequence is CASSTSGTRAPQPQHF. CDR3 bases: TGTGCCAGCAGTACATCCGGGACAAGGGCCCCTCAGCCCCAGCATTTT.

The gene calls are TRBV28 and TRBJ2-7; tentatively, D is TRBD2 (7 bases). Germline CDR1 is MDHEN and CDR2 is SYDVKM. Trimming shortened V by 2 bases and J by 0 bases, and 11 bases separated the two germline ends. There are 15 residues in the CDR3. The chain's CDR3 is CASSLVGGLSYEQYF. The CDR3, as DNA: TGTGCCAGCAGTTTAGTGGGGGGGCTCTCCTACGAGCAGTACTTC.

This clone appeared once. The CDR3 sequence: CASRTYTGGIGNEQFF. The CDR3 bases are TGCGCCAGCAGAACCTACACGGGGGGGATAGGCAATGAGCAGTTCTTC. The chain is built from TRBV4-1 and TRBJ2-1, with TRBD2 identical over 8 bases. CDR1 MGHRA and CDR2 YSYEKL come from the germline V gene. V shed 6 bases and J 6 bases; nucleotides not matched to a gene: 13. The CDR3 spans 16 residues.